The next 14 T cell receptor beta chains were all read from a single sample in a study of T-cell reconstitution after alpha-beta-depleted transplantation in children. Unique molecular identifiers were used in preparing the TCRbeta library. TCRdb re-derived calls from the PCR reads in MiXCR, one entry per CDR3 protein. The sample records about 580,000 distinct CDR3 sequences, 23% being singletons. This specimen consisted of PBMCs, mostly from graft donor cells, obtained 360 days after TCRalphabeta/CD19-depleted stem cell transplant. The receptor source for this set is a boy in the first two years of life who had a stem cell transplant for acute myeloid leukemia, so the T cells may come from the graft donor.

V gene TRBV2 combines with J gene TRBJ1-5; perhaps TRBD1 as D (6 bases). The CDR3 is 13 residues long. Germline values: CDR1 SNHLY, CDR2 FYNNEI. Trimming cost V 6 bases and J 5 bases, with 11 bases left between them. The CDR3 is CASRGGGYQPQHF. In nucleotides, the CDR3 is TGTGCCAGCAGGGGAGGGGGGTATCAGCCCCAGCATTTT.

This clonotype showed up just a few times. The rearrangement links TRBV20-1 to TRBJ2-1; tentative D call: TRBD2 (6 bases). Germline CDR1 DFQATT, CDR2 SNEGSKA (reference sequence). This CDR3 has 15 residues. V lost 6 bases and J lost 7, with 22 bases in between. The CDR3 sequence is CSADPGRPAGNEQFF. The CDR3 DNA reads as TGCAGTGCCGATCCTGGCAGGCCTGCGGGGAATGAGCAGTTCTTC.

The chain uses TRBV15 and TRBJ2-5; D is perhaps TRBD1 (6 bases). The CDR3 is 15 residues long. From germline, CDR1 is LNHNV and CDR2 YYDKDF (reference sequence). The V end lost 0 bases, the J end lost 1 base, and 9 bases lay between the germline ends. The CDR3 spells CATSREGTFQETQYF. The CDR3 DNA is TGTGCCACCAGCAGAGAGGGGACATTCCAAGAGACCCAGTACTTC.

As concerns this clonotype: A clone one base away is much larger, so this may be a read error. V gene TRBV12-3 or TRBV12-4 combines with J gene TRBJ2-3; TRBD2 is a possible D gene (5 bases). The CDR3 spans 14 residues. The CDR3: CAGSQLVIQDTQYF. CDR3 bases: TGTGCCGGCAGCCAACTAGTAATACAAGATACGCAGTATTTT.

This clonotype was detected a few times. The chain links TRBV27 to TRBJ2-1; 7 nucleotides line up with TRBD1. The CDR3 loop spans 14 amino acids. Germline loops: CDR1 MNHEY, CDR2 SMNVEV (reference sequence). J gave up 6 bases and V 5 bases, and 7 bases lay outside the gene matches. CDR3 nucleotides: TGTGCCAGCAGTCCCTGGACAGGACTCAATGAGCAGTTCTTC. Its translation is CASSPWTGLNEQFF.

The sample holds a few counts of this clonotype. V is TRBV18 and J is TRBJ1-2; 9 bases are shared with TRBD1. Losses at the gene ends were 2 bases for V and 2 bases for J; bases not matched to a gene: 3. Germline values: CDR1 KGHSH, CDR2 LQKENI. The CDR3 runs 15 residues. The CDR3 nucleotides are TGTGCCAGCTCACCATCCGGACAGGGGAACTATGGCTACACCTTC. Protein: CASSPSGQGNYGYTF.

This clonotype came up a few times. V and J are TRBV4-3 and TRBJ2-5, with D maybe TRBD2 (6 bases). Deletions cut 0 bases from V and 5 bases from J, with 7 bases between. CDR1 LGHNA and CDR2 YSLEER come from the germline V gene. The CDR3 is 13 residues long. This CDR3 reads CASSQEGGETQYF. CDR3 DNA: TGCGCCAGCAGCCAAGAGGGGGGTGAGACCCAGTACTTC.

This clonotype has more than one count but fewer than ten. The rearrangement joins TRBV12-3 or TRBV12-4 to TRBJ1-5, with 7 bases lining up with TRBD1. The CDR3 is made up of 15 amino acids. V dropped 4 bases and J dropped 6; count of bases not matched to a gene: 9. CDR3 DNA sequence: TGTGCCAGCAGTTCACAGGATTCAGGGGGTCAGCCCCAGCATTTT. Translated, it gives CASSSQDSGGQPQHF.

V usage is TRBV3-1 and J usage is TRBJ2-7, with D unclear. Trimming removed 1 base from V and 2 bases from J, with 12 bases in between. The CDR3 sequence is 15 residues long. Germline assignment: CDR1 LGHDT and CDR2 YNNKEL (reference sequence). The CDR3: CASSQGVGYPYEQYV. In DNA form, the CDR3 reads TGTGCCAGCAGCCAAGGTGTCGGTTACCCCTACGAGCAGTACGTC.

This clonotype was seen a handful of times. This chain links TRBV29-1 with TRBJ2-2; tentative D call: TRBD1 (7 bases). Germline loops: CDR1 SQVTM, CDR2 ANQGSEA. V lost 0 bases and J 6 bases, leaving 20 bases between the germline ends. The CDR3 has 17 amino acids. CDR3 sequence: CSVEEQRGGGRPGELFF. The DNA for the CDR3 is TGCAGCGTTGAAGAGCAACGTGGAGGGGGCAGGCCCGGGGAGCTGTTTTTT.

This clonotype occurred a few times. The chain couples TRBV2 to TRBJ1-1; TRBD1 aligns across 9 bases. The CDR3 length is 19 residues. The V segment lost 8 bases and the J segment 0 bases; nucleotides outside the gene matches: 19. CDR1 and CDR2 from the germline V gene are SNHLY and FYNNEI. The CDR3 DNA reads as TGTGCCAGCGGCCTGACAGGGGGATCGAGCGGGGCTATGAACACTGAAGCTTTCTTT. This codes for CASGLTGGSSGAMNTEAFF.

This clonotype has a count of ten or more. The chain combines TRBV20-1 with TRBJ2-7; 14 bases are a match to TRBD2. Germline values: CDR1 DFQATT, CDR2 SNEGSKA (reference sequence). The J segment lost 0 bases and the V segment lost 1 base, leaving 2 bases of the junction unmatched. The CDR3 is made up of 16 amino acids. CDR3 bases: TGCAGTGCTAGAGGGACTAGCGGGGGGATCTCCTACGAGCAGTACTTC. Amino acids: CSARGTSGGISYEQYF.

This clonotype was counted only a few times. This chain uses TRBV12-3 or TRBV12-4 with TRBJ1-2; D ambiguous. This CDR3 comprises 13 residues. The V end lost 6 bases, the J end lost 2 bases, and 10 bases lay between the germline ends. Written as DNA, the CDR3 is TGTGCCAGCAGCCCTTACACCAACTATGGCTACACCTTC. Encoded protein: CASSPYTNYGYTF.

The gene calls are TRBV6-5 and TRBJ2-3; D unresolved. This CDR3 comprises 15 residues. CDR1 and CDR2 from the germline V gene are MNHEY and SVGAGI. Trimming pared 1 base from V and 2 bases from J, leaving 10 bases between. CDR3 coding DNA: TGTGCCAGCAGTTACTTGGCCCAGTACACAGATACGCAGTATTTT. Protein: CASSYLAQYTDTQYF.